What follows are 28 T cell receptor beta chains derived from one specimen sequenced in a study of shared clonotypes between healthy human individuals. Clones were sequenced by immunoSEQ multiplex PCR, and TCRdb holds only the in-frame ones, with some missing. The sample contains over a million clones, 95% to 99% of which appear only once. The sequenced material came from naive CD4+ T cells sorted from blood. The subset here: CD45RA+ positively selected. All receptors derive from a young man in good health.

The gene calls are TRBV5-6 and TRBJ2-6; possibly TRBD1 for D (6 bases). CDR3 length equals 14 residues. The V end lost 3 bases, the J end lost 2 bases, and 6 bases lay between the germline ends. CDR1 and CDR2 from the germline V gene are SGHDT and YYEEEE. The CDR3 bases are TGTGCCAGCAGCTACAGGGCTGGGGCCAACGTCCTGACTTTC. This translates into CASSYRAGANVLTF.

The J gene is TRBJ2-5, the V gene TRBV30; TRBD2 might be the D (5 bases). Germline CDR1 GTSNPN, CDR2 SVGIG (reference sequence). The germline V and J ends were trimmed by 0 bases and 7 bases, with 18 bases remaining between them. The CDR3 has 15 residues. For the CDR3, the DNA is TGTGCCTGGAGTGTTTGGAGTCCCAGTGAGGGGACCCAGTACTTC. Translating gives CAWSVWSPSEGTQYF.

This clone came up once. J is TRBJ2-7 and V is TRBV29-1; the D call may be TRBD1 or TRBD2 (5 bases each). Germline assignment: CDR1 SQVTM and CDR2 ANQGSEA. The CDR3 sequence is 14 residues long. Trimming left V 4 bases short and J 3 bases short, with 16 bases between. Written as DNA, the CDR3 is TGCAGCGTTGGGGGAACCGGGACCTTCTACGAGCAGTACTTC. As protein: CSVGGTGTFYEQYF.

The CDR3 DNA is TGTGCCAGCAGTTACTCCCGGTTAACGAGAGATACGCAGTATTTT. This codes for CASSYSRLTRDTQYF. The chain links TRBV6-5 to TRBJ2-3, with D unresolved. Trimming removed 0 bases from V and 5 bases from J, with 12 bases in between. The germline V gene encodes CDR1 MNHEY and CDR2 SVGAGI. The CDR3 length is 15 residues.

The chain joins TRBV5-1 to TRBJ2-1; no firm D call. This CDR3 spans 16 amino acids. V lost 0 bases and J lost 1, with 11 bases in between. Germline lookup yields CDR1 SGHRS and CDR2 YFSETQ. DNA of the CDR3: TGCGCCAGCAGCTTGGATCCGGTGTTATCCTACAATGAGCAGTTCTTC. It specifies CASSLDPVLSYNEQFF.

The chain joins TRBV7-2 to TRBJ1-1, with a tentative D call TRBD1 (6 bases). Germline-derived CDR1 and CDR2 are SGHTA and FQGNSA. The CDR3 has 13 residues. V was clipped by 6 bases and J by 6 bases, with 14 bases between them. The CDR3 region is CASSAGAKAEAFF. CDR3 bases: TGTGCCAGCAGTGCAGGGGCTAAAGCTGAAGCTTTCTTT.

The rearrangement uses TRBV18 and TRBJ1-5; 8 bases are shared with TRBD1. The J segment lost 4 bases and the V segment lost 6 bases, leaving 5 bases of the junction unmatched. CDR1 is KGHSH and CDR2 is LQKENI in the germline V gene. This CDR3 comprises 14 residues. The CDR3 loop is CASSRTGWNQPQHF. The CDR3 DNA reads TGTGCCAGCTCCCGGACAGGGTGGAATCAGCCCCAGCATTTT.

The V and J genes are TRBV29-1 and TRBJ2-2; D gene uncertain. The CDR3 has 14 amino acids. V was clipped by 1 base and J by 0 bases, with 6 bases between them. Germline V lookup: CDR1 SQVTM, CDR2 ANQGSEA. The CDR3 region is CSVEGQPNTGELFF. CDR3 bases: TGCAGCGTTGAAGGTCAGCCGAACACCGGGGAGCTGTTTTTT.

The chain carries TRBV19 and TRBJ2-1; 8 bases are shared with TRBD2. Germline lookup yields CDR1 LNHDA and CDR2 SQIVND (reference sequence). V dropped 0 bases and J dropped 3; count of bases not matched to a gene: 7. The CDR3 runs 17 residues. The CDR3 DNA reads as TGTGCCAGTAGTATAGATCTCCGGACTAGCCGCTACAATGAGCAGTTCTTC. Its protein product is CASSIDLRTSRYNEQFF.

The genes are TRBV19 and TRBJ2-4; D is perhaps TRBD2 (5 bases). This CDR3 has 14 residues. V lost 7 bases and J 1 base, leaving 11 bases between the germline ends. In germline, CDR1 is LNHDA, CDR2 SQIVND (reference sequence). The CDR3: CASTPPGAKNIQYF. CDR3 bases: TGTGCCAGTACCCCGCCGGGGGCCAAAAACATTCAGTACTTC. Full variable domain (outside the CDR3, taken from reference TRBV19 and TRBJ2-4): DGGITQSPKYLFRKEGQNVTLSCEQNLNHDAMYWYRQDPGQGLRLIYYSQIVNDFQKGDIAEGYSVSREKKESFPLTVTSAQKNPTAFYLCASTPPGAKNIQYFGAGTRLSVL.

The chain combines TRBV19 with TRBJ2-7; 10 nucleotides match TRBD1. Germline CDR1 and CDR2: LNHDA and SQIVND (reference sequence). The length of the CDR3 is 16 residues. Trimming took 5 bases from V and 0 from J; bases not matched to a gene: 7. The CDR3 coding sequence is TGTGCCAGTAGTGTCCAGACAGGGGGCGCCTCCTACGAGCAGTACTTC. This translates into CASSVQTGGASYEQYF.

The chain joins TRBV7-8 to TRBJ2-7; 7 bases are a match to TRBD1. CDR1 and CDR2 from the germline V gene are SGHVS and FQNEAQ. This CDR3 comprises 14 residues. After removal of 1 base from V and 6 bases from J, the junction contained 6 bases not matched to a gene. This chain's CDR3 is CASSLGVQGREQYF. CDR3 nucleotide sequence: TGTGCCAGCAGCTTAGGGGTACAGGGGCGCGAGCAGTACTTC.

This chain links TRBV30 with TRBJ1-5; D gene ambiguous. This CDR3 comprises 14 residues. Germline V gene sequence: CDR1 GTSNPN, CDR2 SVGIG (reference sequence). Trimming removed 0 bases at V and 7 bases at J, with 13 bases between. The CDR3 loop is CAWSVSGGRQPQHF. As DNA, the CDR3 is TGTGCCTGGAGTGTCTCAGGAGGTCGGCAGCCCCAGCATTTT.

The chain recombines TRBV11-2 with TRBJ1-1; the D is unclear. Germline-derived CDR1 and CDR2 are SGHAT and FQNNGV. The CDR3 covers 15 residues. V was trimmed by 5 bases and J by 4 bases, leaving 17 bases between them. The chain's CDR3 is CASSRRVGGATEAFF. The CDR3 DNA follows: TGTGCCAGCAGCCGAAGGGTAGGTGGAGCCACTGAAGCTTTCTTT. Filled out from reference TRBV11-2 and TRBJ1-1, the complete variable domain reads EAGVAQSPRYKIIEKRQSVAFWCNPISGHATLYWYQQILGQGPKLLIQFQNNGVVDDSQLPKDRFSAERLKGVDSTLKIQPAKLEDSAVYLCASSRRVGGATEAFFGQGTRLTVV.

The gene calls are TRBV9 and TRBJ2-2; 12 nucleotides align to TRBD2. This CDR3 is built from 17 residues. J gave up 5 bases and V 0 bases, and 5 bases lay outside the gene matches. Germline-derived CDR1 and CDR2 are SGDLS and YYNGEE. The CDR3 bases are TGTGCCAGCAGCGTAGGGCCTAGCGGGAGGGGAACCGGGGAGCTGTTTTTT. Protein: CASSVGPSGRGTGELFF.

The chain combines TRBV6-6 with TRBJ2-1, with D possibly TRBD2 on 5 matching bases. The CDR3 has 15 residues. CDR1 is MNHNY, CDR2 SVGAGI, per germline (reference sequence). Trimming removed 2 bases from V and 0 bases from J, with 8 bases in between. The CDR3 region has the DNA TGTGCCAGCAGTTACGGCGGGTTCTCCTACAATGAGCAGTTCTTC. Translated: CASSYGGFSYNEQFF.

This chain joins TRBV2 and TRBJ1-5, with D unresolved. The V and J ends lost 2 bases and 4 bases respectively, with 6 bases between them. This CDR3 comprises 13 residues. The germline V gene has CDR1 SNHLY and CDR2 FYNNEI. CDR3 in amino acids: CASSENTNQPQHF. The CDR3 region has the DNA TGTGCCAGCAGTGAAAACACAAATCAGCCCCAGCATTTT. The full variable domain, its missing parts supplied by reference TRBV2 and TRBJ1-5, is EPEVTQTPSHQVTQMGQEVILRCVPISNHLYFYWYRQILGQKVEFLVSFYNNEISEKSEIFDDQFSVERPDGSNFTLKIRSTKLEDSAMYFCASSENTNQPQHFGDGTRLSIL.

CDR3 in DNA: TGTGCCAGCTCGCCAGGACTAGTTCCGTACTTC. This translates into CASSPGLVPYF. The chain uses TRBV18 and TRBJ2-7; 7 nucleotides agree with TRBD2. The germline V gene encodes CDR1 KGHSH and CDR2 LQKENI. V lost 6 bases and J lost 12; bases outside the gene matches: 8. The CDR3 totals 11 residues.

CDR3: CASSGESTQYF. DNA of the CDR3: TGTGCCAGCTCAGGCGAAAGTACGCAGTATTTT. The chain joins TRBV18 to TRBJ2-3, with D hard to call. The ends were cut back, 5 bases at V and 8 bases at J, with 8 bases in the middle. The CDR3 spans 11 residues. Looked up from germline, CDR1 is KGHSH and CDR2 is LQKENI.

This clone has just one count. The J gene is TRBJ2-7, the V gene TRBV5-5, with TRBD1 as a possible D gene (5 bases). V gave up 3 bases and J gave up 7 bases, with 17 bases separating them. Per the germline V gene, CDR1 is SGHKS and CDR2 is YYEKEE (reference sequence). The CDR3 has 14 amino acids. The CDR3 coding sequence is TGTGCCAGCAGCTCCACCGCCAGGGTGAGGGAGCAGTACTTC. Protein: CASSSTARVREQYF.

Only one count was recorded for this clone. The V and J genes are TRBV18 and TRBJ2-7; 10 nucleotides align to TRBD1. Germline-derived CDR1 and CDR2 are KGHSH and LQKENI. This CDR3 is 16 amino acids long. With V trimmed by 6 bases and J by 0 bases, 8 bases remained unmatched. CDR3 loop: CASSRGTGAISYEQYF. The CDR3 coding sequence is TGTGCCAGCTCTCGCGGGACAGGGGCAATCTCCTACGAGCAGTACTTC.

As DNA, the CDR3 is TGTGCCAGCTCACTCACAGGGGAGAACACTGAAGCTTTCTTT. This encodes CASSLTGENTEAFF. This chain joins TRBV18 and TRBJ1-1, with 7 bases that match TRBD1. The CDR3 extends over 14 amino acids. The V and J ends lost 4 bases and 1 base, in that order; junction bases with no gene match: 3. CDR1 and CDR2 from the germline V gene are KGHSH and LQKENI.

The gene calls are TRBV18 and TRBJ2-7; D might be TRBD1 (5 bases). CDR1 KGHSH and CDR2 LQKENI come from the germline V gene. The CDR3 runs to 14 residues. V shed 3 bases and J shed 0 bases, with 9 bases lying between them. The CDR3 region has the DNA TGTGCCAGCTCACCGATGCAGGGCTCCTACGAGCAGTACTTC. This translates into CASSPMQGSYEQYF. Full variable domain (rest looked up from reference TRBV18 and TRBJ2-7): NAGVMQNPRHLVRRRGQEARLRCSPMKGHSHVYWYRQLPEEGLKFMVYLQKENIIDESGMPKERFSAEFPKEGPSILRIQQVVRGDSAAYFCASSPMQGSYEQYFGPGTRLTVT.

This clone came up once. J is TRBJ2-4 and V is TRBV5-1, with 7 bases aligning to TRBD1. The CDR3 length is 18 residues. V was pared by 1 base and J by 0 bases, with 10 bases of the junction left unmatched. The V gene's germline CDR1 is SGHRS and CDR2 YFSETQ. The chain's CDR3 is CASSLNQQGPLAKNIQYF. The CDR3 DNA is TGCGCCAGCAGCTTGAATCAACAGGGGCCATTAGCCAAAAACATTCAGTACTTC.

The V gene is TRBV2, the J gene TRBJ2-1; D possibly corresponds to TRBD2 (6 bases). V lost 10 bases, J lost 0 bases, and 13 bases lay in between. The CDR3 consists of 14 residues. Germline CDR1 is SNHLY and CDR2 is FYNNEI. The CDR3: CATGDRSSYNEQFF. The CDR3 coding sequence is TGTGCCACGGGAGACAGAAGCTCCTACAATGAGCAGTTCTTC. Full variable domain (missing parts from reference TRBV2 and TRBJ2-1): EPEVTQTPSHQVTQMGQEVILRCVPISNHLYFYWYRQILGQKVEFLVSFYNNEISEKSEIFDDQFSVERPDGSNFTLKIRSTKLEDSAMYFCATGDRSSYNEQFFGPGTRLTVL.

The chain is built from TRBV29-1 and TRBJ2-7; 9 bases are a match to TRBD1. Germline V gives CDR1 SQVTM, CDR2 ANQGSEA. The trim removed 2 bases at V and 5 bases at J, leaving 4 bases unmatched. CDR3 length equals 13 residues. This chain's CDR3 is CSVERTGDDEQYF. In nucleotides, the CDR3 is TGCAGCGTTGAAAGGACAGGGGATGACGAGCAGTACTTC.

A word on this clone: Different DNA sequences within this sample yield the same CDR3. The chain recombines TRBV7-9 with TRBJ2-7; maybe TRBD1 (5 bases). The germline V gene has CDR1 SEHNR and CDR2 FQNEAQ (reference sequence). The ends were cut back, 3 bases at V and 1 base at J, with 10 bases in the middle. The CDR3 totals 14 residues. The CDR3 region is CASSLGRSSYEQYF. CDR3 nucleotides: TGTGCCAGCAGCTTGGGGCGGAGTTCCTACGAGCAGTACTTC. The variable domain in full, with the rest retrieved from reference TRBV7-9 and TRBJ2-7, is DTGVSQNPRHKITKRGQNVTFRCDPISEHNRLYWYRQTLGQGPEFLTYFQNEAQLEKSRLLSDRFSAERPKGSFSTLEIQRTEQGDSAMYLCASSLGRSSYEQYFGPGTRLTVT.

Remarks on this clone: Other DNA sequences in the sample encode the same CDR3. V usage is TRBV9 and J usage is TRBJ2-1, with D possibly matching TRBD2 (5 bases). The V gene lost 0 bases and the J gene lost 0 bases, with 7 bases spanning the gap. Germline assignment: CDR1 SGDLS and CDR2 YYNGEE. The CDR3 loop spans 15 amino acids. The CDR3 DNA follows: TGTGCCAGCAGCGTAGGGGCGGGCTCCTACAATGAGCAGTTCTTC. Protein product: CASSVGAGSYNEQFF.